The 25 T cell receptor beta chains reported below all come from one sample, sequenced in a study of T cell responses to AZD1222 COVID-19 vaccine. TCRdb's table, derived via immunoSEQ multiplex PCR, lists solely in-frame clones and lacks some. This table holds some 190,000 clones, around 90% found once. This sample comprised peripheral blood, obtained on day 0 of AZD1222 vaccination. These receptors came from an adult in good health.

For this clone: The germline gene is not matched at one end of the junction; a read error may be the cause. The chain couples TRBV2 to TRBJ2-2; D could derive from TRBD1 or TRBD2 (6 bases each). The CDR3 contains 14 residues. Germline lookup yields CDR1 SNHLY and CDR2 FYNNEI. This CDR3 reads CASSEGGLGRELFF. CDR3 sequence (DNA): TGTGCCAGCAGCGAAGGGGGACTGGGGCGGGAGCTGTTTTTT.

The table lists this clone with a count of one. The rearrangement joins TRBV3-1 (or the pseudogene TRBV3-2) to TRBJ2-5; possible D gene TRBD1, 5 bases. Germline values: CDR1 LGHDT, CDR2 YNNKEL (reference sequence). Trimming removed 0 bases from V and 5 bases from J, with 7 bases in between. This CDR3 is 13 amino acids long. CDR3 DNA: TGTGCCAGCAGCCAAGAGGGGCGGGAGACCCAGTACTTC. It yields the protein CASSQEGRETQYF.

The chain joins TRBV5-1 to TRBJ1-1; 10 nucleotides match TRBD1. The length of the CDR3 is 14 residues. From germline, CDR1 is SGHRS and CDR2 YFSETQ. The V and J ends lost 3 bases and 6 bases, in that order; junction bases with no gene match: 5. DNA for the CDR3: TGCGCCAGCAGCTCGACAGGGGGCTCCCCTGAAGCTTTCTTT. Protein sequence: CASSSTGGSPEAFF.

The chain couples TRBV28 to TRBJ1-3; D is undetermined. The germline V gene has CDR1 MDHEN and CDR2 SYDVKM. The CDR3 is 15 residues long. V was shortened by 7 bases and J by 2 bases, with 15 bases between the two germline ends. CDR3 nucleotides: TGTGCCAGCACCTTACGACTTTGGGCTGGAAACACCATATATTTT. It encodes CASTLRLWAGNTIYF.

The rearrangement joins TRBV10-3 to TRBJ1-2; 7 bases are a match to TRBD1. CDR3 length: 13 amino acids. V lost 10 bases and J lost 0; bases outside the gene matches: 5. Germline V CDR1 and CDR2: ENHRY, SYGVKD. For the CDR3, the DNA is TGTGCCACCAGGGGGGACACTAACTATGGCTACACCTTC. Protein sequence: CATRGDTNYGYTF.

The chain employs TRBV7-2 and TRBJ1-4; TRBD1 agrees at 9 bases. This CDR3 spans 16 amino acids. The junction had 8 bases not matched to a gene; V was cut back by 5 bases and J by 4 bases. The germline gives CDR1 SGHTA, CDR2 FQGNSA. The CDR3 DNA reads as TGTGCCAGCAGCCCAAGGACAGGGGCCCATAATGAAAAACTGTTTTTT. Amino acid sequence: CASSPRTGAHNEKLFF.

The rearrangement uses TRBV9 and TRBJ1-2; D is unresolved. Germline loops: CDR1 SGDLS, CDR2 YYNGEE. V shed 0 bases and J shed 7 bases, with 10 bases lying between them. The CDR3 extends over 13 amino acids. The CDR3 nucleotides read TGTGCCAGCAGCGTAGACGGGAGGAGTGGCTACACCTTC. Its protein product is CASSVDGRSGYTF.

The chain recombines TRBV5-6 with TRBJ1-2; 7 bases map to TRBD1. CDR1 SGHDT and CDR2 YYEEEE come from the germline V gene. The CDR3 spans 13 residues. The V and J ends lost 4 bases and 4 bases, in that order; junction bases with no gene match: 4. In DNA, the CDR3 is TGTGCCAGCAGCGGGGGACAGATCTATGGCTACACCTTC. Translating it yields CASSGGQIYGYTF.

The chain carries TRBV18 and TRBJ1-3; D is uncertain. This CDR3 is built from 15 residues. V was pared by 2 bases and J by 0 bases, with 8 bases between. Germline V gene data show CDR1 as KGHSH and CDR2 as LQKENI. The CDR3, as DNA: TGTGCCAGCTCACCAGTAACAGTCTCTGGAAACACCATATATTTT. This encodes CASSPVTVSGNTIYF.

V usage is TRBV10-3 and J usage is TRBJ1-4; 10 bases agree with TRBD1. In germline, CDR1 is ENHRY, CDR2 SYGVKD. Losses at the gene ends were 5 bases for V and 4 bases for J; bases not matched to a gene: 10. This CDR3 has 17 residues. CDR3 sequence reads: CAISTGTGVGSNEKLFF. The CDR3, as DNA: TGTGCCATCAGTACCGGGACAGGGGTTGGGAGTAATGAAAAACTGTTTTTT.

The V call is TRBV5-6, the J call TRBJ1-2, with a tentative D call TRBD1 (6 bases). Germline V gene lookup returns CDR1 SGHDT and CDR2 YYEEEE. V lost 1 base and J lost 0, with 10 bases in between. This CDR3 is 15 amino acids long. CDR3 residues: CASSLYGGTNYGYTF. The CDR3 nucleotides read TGTGCCAGCAGCTTGTACGGGGGCACTAACTATGGCTACACCTTC. Full variable domain (remainder filled in from reference TRBV5-6 and TRBJ1-2): DAGVTQSPTHLIKTRGQQVTLRCSPKSGHDTVSWYQQALGQGPQFIFQYYEEEERQRGNFPDRFSGHQFPNYSSELNVNALLLGDSALYLCASSLYGGTNYGYTFGSGTRLTVV.

This clone has more than one count but fewer than ten. The chain carries TRBV30 and TRBJ1-2; perhaps TRBD1 as D (5 bases). The germline CDR1 and CDR2 sequences are GTSNPN and SVGIG (reference sequence). V shed 6 bases and J shed 4 bases, with 12 bases lying between them. The CDR3 covers 12 residues. The CDR3 bases are TGTGCCTGCCTGTTAGGGGTCTATGGCTACACCTTC. Translating gives CACLLGVYGYTF.

Here the CDR3 DNA reads TGTGCCTGGAGTGAGGGACAGAATGAAAAACTGTTTTTT. This encodes CAWSEGQNEKLFF. The V gene is TRBV30, the J gene TRBJ1-4; 7 bases are a match to TRBD1. Germline loops: CDR1 GTSNPN, CDR2 SVGIG (reference sequence). The trim removed 1 base at V and 5 bases at J, leaving 1 base unmatched. This CDR3 is built from 13 residues.

The V and J genes are TRBV1 and TRBJ2-1; the D call TRBD2 from the table was never checked on the DNA. TRBV1 is recorded as a pseudogene. The CDR3 is 13 amino acids. The CDR3 loop is CTSSQPPGGEQFF. For the CDR3, the DNA is TGCACCAGCAGCCAACCTCCCGGGGGGGAGCAGTTCTTC.

The chain combines TRBV3-1 (or the pseudogene TRBV3-2) with TRBJ1-5; D gene ambiguous. Germline values: CDR1 LGHDT, CDR2 YNNKEL (reference sequence). The V end lost 4 bases, the J end lost 7 bases, and 14 bases lay between the germline ends. The CDR3 extends over 14 amino acids. In DNA, the CDR3 is TGTGCCAGCAGCCTGGCAGGAGCGGACCAGCCCCAGCATTTT. It codes for CASSLAGADQPQHF.

For the CDR3, the DNA is TGTGCCAGCAGGGATCTGGACAGGGGCGAAAAACTGTTTTTT. This gives the protein CASRDLDRGEKLFF. The chain uses TRBV6-5 and TRBJ1-4; 9 positions match TRBD1. Germline CDR1 reads MNHEY; CDR2 reads SVGAGI. The CDR3 runs 14 residues. V shed 6 bases and J 8 bases; nucleotides not matched to a gene: 7.

V and J are TRBV18 and TRBJ1-1; D is unresolved. The CDR3 totals 15 residues. Germline V lookup: CDR1 KGHSH, CDR2 LQKENI. V shed 2 bases and J shed 4 bases, with 14 bases lying between them. CDR3 nucleotide sequence: TGTGCCAGCTCACCAAATGCGCCGCACCTCACTGAAGCTTTCTTT. Translated: CASSPNAPHLTEAFF. The complete variable domain, with remaining parts taken from reference TRBV18 and TRBJ1-1, reads NAGVMQNPRHLVRRRGQEARLRCSPMKGHSHVYWYRQLPEEGLKFMVYLQKENIIDESGMPKERFSAEFPKEGPSILRIQQVVRGDSAAYFCASSPNAPHLTEAFFGQGTRLTVV.

This clone was found once. The CDR3 nucleotides read TGTGCTAGTGGTTGGAGCTCAGGAGGGAGAAACACCGGGGAGCTGTTTTTT. Protein: CASGWSSGGRNTGELFF. The V and J genes are TRBV12-5 and TRBJ2-2, with TRBD2 as a possible D gene (6 bases). This CDR3 contains 17 residues. Per germline, CDR1 LGHNT and CDR2 FRNRAP. Trimming left V 4 bases short and J 2 bases short, with 17 bases between.

The chain carries TRBV5-1 and TRBJ2-7, with 9 bases fitting TRBD1. Trimming cost V 4 bases and J 2 bases; bases outside gene matches: 1. The V gene's germline CDR1 is SGHRS and CDR2 YFSETQ. There are 13 residues in the CDR3. CDR3 amino acids: CASSRDRAYEQYF. The CDR3 DNA is TGCGCCAGCAGCCGGGACAGGGCCTACGAGCAGTACTTC.

V gene TRBV6-6 combines with J gene TRBJ2-5, with D possibly matching TRBD2 (5 bases). The V end lost 7 bases, the J end lost 9 bases, and 18 bases lay between the germline ends. The CDR3 has 13 residues. Looked up from germline, CDR1 is MNHNY and CDR2 is SVGAGI (reference sequence). CDR3 nucleotide sequence: TGTGCCAGCAACGACCTACCCTCCGGGGCCCAGTACTTC. Protein product: CASNDLPSGAQYF.

The chain recombines TRBV5-1 with TRBJ2-2, with D tentatively TRBD1 (6 bases). Germline V gene sequence: CDR1 SGHRS, CDR2 YFSETQ. This CDR3 region has 17 residues. The V end was cut by 3 bases, the J end by 7 bases, with 22 bases between. The CDR3 region is CASSSIQGLGRIGELFF. The CDR3 nucleotides are TGCGCCAGCAGCTCGATACAGGGATTAGGGCGCATCGGGGAGCTGTTTTTT.

The V gene is TRBV21-1, the J gene TRBJ1-6; the table calls TRBD1, which could not be checked here. TRBV21-1 represents a pseudogene. The length of the CDR3 is 18 residues. CDR3 nucleotide sequence: TGTGCCAGCAGCAAAACGGGACACCCTAGCTCCTATAATTCACCCCTCCACTTT. Protein sequence: CASSKTGHPSSYNSPLHF.

With regard to this clone: At one of its ends the junction is not consistent with the germline gene, which may arise from a read error. The rearrangement joins TRBV6-1 to TRBJ1-2; 7 bases line up with TRBD1. Germline values: CDR1 MNHNS, CDR2 SASEGT. This CDR3 region has 13 residues. This chain's CDR3 is CASSEGGVDGYTF. The CDR3 DNA follows: TGTGCCAGCAGCGAAGGGGGCGTAGATGGCTACACCTTC.

The chain carries TRBV4-2 and TRBJ1-5; no firm D call. From germline, CDR1 is LGHNA and CDR2 YNFKEQ. The CDR3 has 15 residues. V was cut by 0 bases and J by 0 bases, with 6 bases left in between. In DNA form, the CDR3 reads TGTGCCAGCAGCCAAGAGCTCTATAGCAATCAGCCCCAGCATTTT. The encoded protein is CASSQELYSNQPQHF.

The chain recombines TRBV14 with TRBJ2-1, with 8 bases fitting TRBD2. There are 16 residues in the CDR3. The germline CDR1 and CDR2 sequences are SGHDN and FVKESK. The V segment lost 4 bases and the J segment 2 bases; nucleotides outside the gene matches: 7. In nucleotides, the CDR3 is TGTGCCAGCAGCCGGGAGGGGCGGGGGGCCTACAATGAGCAGTTCTTC. Translation: CASSREGRGAYNEQFF.